This TCR beta chain was sequenced during a study of CXCR3-negative and CXCR3-positive naive CD8 T cells. Germline-derived CDR1 and CDR2 are MDHEN and SYDVKM. CDR3 length equals 16 residues. The authors made the TRB cDNA libraries by 5' RACE using UMI labels. TCRdb reanalyzed the 5' RACE reads and collapses them to one entry per CDR3 protein, without DNA. This sample's table reports 100,000 to 150,000 distinct CDR3 sequences. Findings and limits, study-wide: When CXCR3-positive naive cells were set against CXCR3-negative naive cells, the former had more hydrophobic TRB CDR3s.

Remarks on this clonotype: Its target is not known.

The sample consisted of naive CXCR3+ CD8+ T cells from blood. Subset reported: CD45RO-CCR7+CD27+CD95- naive CD8+ T cells expressing CXCR3 (TNR3+). This sequence joins TRBV28 and TRBJ2-4. The TCR sequence derives from a human donor in good health. Some clones in this sample may be carry-over from other donors' samples. The CDR3 region is CASSLSRGGVRDIQYF. Looking up the rest from reference TRBV28 and TRBJ2-4 gives the full variable domain: DVKVTQSSRYLVKRTGEKVFLECVQDMDHENMFWYRQDPGLGLRLIYFSYDVKMKEKGDIPEGYSVSREKKERFSLILESASTNQTSMYLCASSLSRGGVRDIQYFGAGTRLSVL.